The 30 T cell receptor beta chains reported below all come from one sample, sequenced in a study of shared clonotypes between healthy human individuals. The naive CD8 fraction comprised CD45RO-negative cells positively selected for CCR7 and excluded terminally differentiated effector memory CD45RA+ cells. The method was immunoSEQ multiplex PCR; TCRdb's version includes in-frame clones alone and lacks a portion of them. Counted here are about 2.1 million clones, approximately 92% occurring once; the ten biggest clones make up roughly 1.7%. The sequenced material came from naive CD8+ T cells from PBMCs. These receptors all come from a young man in good health. Some clones in this sample may be carry-over from other donors' samples.

Worth noting for this clone: The same CDR3 also results from other DNA sequences found in this sample. The chain has TRBV6-6 and TRBJ1-1; no clear D. V was shortened by 3 bases and J by 4 bases, with 9 bases between the two germline ends. The CDR3 has 13 amino acids. Germline V gene sequence: CDR1 MNHNY, CDR2 SVGAGI (reference sequence). CDR3 DNA sequence: TGTGCCAGCAGTTATTTGGAAGGCACTGAAGCTTTCTTT. Amino acids: CASSYLEGTEAFF.

V usage is TRBV9 and J usage is TRBJ2-1; D is undetermined. The V gene lost 0 bases and the J gene lost 6 bases, with 13 bases spanning the gap. The CDR3 is 15 residues long. CDR1 and CDR2 (germline): SGDLS, YYNGEE. The chain's CDR3 is CASSVATSLGNEQFF. The CDR3 coding sequence is TGTGCCAGCAGCGTAGCTACGAGCCTTGGCAATGAGCAGTTCTTC.

This chain connects TRBV7-8 to TRBJ2-3; the D call may be TRBD1 or TRBD2 (5 bases each). Germline loops: CDR1 SGHVS, CDR2 FQNEAQ. This CDR3 contains 15 residues. The V gene lost 0 bases and the J gene lost 5 bases, with 12 bases spanning the gap. The chain's CDR3 is CASSLAAGSGDTQYF. CDR3 sequence (DNA): TGTGCCAGCAGCTTAGCCGCAGGGAGTGGAGATACGCAGTATTTT.

The genes are TRBV7-2 and TRBJ2-5; 10 bases are a match to TRBD2. This CDR3 has 15 residues. Looked up from germline, CDR1 is SGHTA and CDR2 is FQGNSA. Unmatched junction bases numbered 7, after V lost 4 bases and J lost 5 bases. The CDR3 sequence: CASSSILAGRETQYF. CDR3 DNA sequence: TGTGCCAGCAGCTCAATACTAGCGGGAAGGGAGACCCAGTACTTC.

This chain links TRBV2 with TRBJ2-7; 9 positions agree with TRBD2. CDR1 and CDR2 from the germline V gene are SNHLY and FYNNEI. CDR3 length equals 16 residues. Trimming cost V 2 bases and J 0 bases; bases outside gene matches: 5. The CDR3 bases are TGTGCCAGCAGTGAAATCGTAGCGGGGGCCTCCTACGAGCAGTACTTC. This codes for CASSEIVAGASYEQYF.

The chain uses TRBV5-6 and TRBJ2-1; D not resolved. CDR1 and CDR2 (germline): SGHDT, YYEEEE. This CDR3 is built from 14 residues. Trimming took 0 bases from V and 7 from J, leaving 11 bases between them. The CDR3 protein is CASSLAVQDNEQFF. DNA for the CDR3: TGTGCCAGCAGCTTGGCCGTGCAAGATAATGAGCAGTTCTTC.

The genes are TRBV28 and TRBJ2-3; D assignment may be TRBD1 or TRBD2 (5 bases each). V was cut by 10 bases and J by 0 bases, with 29 bases left in between. Germline values: CDR1 MDHEN, CDR2 SYDVKM. The CDR3 totals 19 residues. CDR3: CATTSRAPTGPSSTDTQYF. The CDR3 coding sequence is TGTGCCACCACTTCGCGGGCCCCCACAGGACCCTCTAGCACAGATACGCAGTATTTT.

As concerns this clone: The sample holds other DNA sequences that translate to the same CDR3. The chain is built from TRBV27 and TRBJ2-1; D is tentatively TRBD1 or TRBD2 (5 bases each). The germline gives CDR1 MNHEY, CDR2 SMNVEV (reference sequence). The V and J ends lost 6 bases and 2 bases respectively, with 14 bases between them. The CDR3 length is 15 residues. The DNA of the CDR3 is TGTGCCAGCAGCCTTAGAGGGGCAGCCTACAATGAGCAGTTCTTC. This encodes CASSLRGAAYNEQFF.

This chain's CDR3 is CASSIPDTSGRSSYNEQFF. CDR3 coding DNA: TGTGCCAGCAGTATACCCGATACTAGCGGGAGGTCATCCTACAATGAGCAGTTCTTC. This chain links TRBV27 with TRBJ2-1; the match to TRBD2 covers 12 bases. V lost 5 bases to trimming and J lost 1 base; unmatched junction nucleotides: 12. Looked up from germline, CDR1 is MNHEY and CDR2 is SMNVEV (reference sequence). The CDR3 covers 19 residues.

The rearrangement uses TRBV7-9 and TRBJ2-1, with TRBD1 matching 7 bases. With 4 bases clipped from V and 7 bases from J, the junction kept 7 bases outside the gene matches. The CDR3 is 14 residues long. Germline CDR1 reads SEHNR; CDR2 reads FQNEAQ (reference sequence). CDR3 bases: TGTGCCAGCAGCTACCCCCCCAGGGGGAATGAGCAGTTCTTC. Protein: CASSYPPRGNEQFF.

DNA for the CDR3: TGTGCCAGCAGCTCCGCCCGACAGGGCGACGAGCAGTACTTC. Protein sequence: CASSSARQGDEQYF. The V call is TRBV7-7, the J call TRBJ2-7; TRBD1 matches at 7 bases. The CDR3 contains 14 residues. The germline V gene encodes CDR1 SSHAT and CDR2 FNYEAQ (reference sequence). With 4 bases clipped from V and 5 bases from J, the junction kept 8 bases outside the gene matches.

The V call is TRBV7-2, the J call TRBJ2-2, with D possibly being TRBD1 or TRBD2 (5 bases each). V shed 5 bases and J shed 3 bases, with 16 bases lying between them. Germline V gene lookup returns CDR1 SGHTA and CDR2 FQGNSA. The CDR3 loop spans 16 amino acids. CDR3 nucleotide sequence: TGTGCCAGCAGCCAATCCCGGGACCACCACACCGGGGAGCTGTTTTTT. Translated: CASSQSRDHHTGELFF.

The chain employs TRBV6-1 and TRBJ2-3, with TRBD2 as a possible D gene (5 bases). The CDR3 runs 15 residues. The V gene lost 5 bases and the J gene lost 3 bases, with 15 bases spanning the gap. Germline V lookup: CDR1 MNHNS, CDR2 SASEGT. CDR3: CASSPQTRMTDTQYF. In DNA, the CDR3 is TGTGCCAGCAGTCCGCAAACTAGAATGACAGATACGCAGTATTTT.

This sequence joins TRBV19 and TRBJ1-5, with no clear D. The V and J ends lost 1 base and 1 base respectively, with 8 bases between them. This CDR3 region has 15 residues. CDR1 LNHDA and CDR2 SQIVND come from the germline V gene (reference sequence). The CDR3 sequence: CASSIAYMSNQPQHF. The CDR3, as DNA: TGTGCCAGTAGTATAGCGTACATGAGCAATCAGCCCCAGCATTTT.

In its sample, this clone was seen once. CDR3 in amino acids: CASSYTTGLSEAFF. The CDR3 nucleotides are TGCGCCAGCAGCTATACTACAGGGTTATCTGAAGCTTTCTTT. V and J are TRBV5-1 and TRBJ1-1, with a tentative D call TRBD1 (6 bases). The germline V gene encodes CDR1 SGHRS and CDR2 YFSETQ. V was shortened by 3 bases and J by 6 bases, with 15 bases between the two germline ends. The CDR3 loop spans 14 amino acids.

The count of this clone is one. The chain carries TRBV7-9 and TRBJ2-1; 9 positions match TRBD2. Looked up from germline, CDR1 is SEHNR and CDR2 is FQNEAQ (reference sequence). CDR3 size: 14 residues. V was clipped by 4 bases and J by 5 bases; unmatched bases: 3. The DNA for the CDR3 is TGTGCCAGCAGCTCGGGACTAGCCCACAATGAGCAGTTCTTC. This sequence encodes CASSSGLAHNEQFF.

CDR3 loop: CASRETASPYQPQHF. DNA for the CDR3: TGCGCCAGCAGGGAAACCGCGAGCCCCTATCAGCCCCAGCATTTT. The genes are TRBV5-1 and TRBJ1-5; unclear D gene. The V end lost 5 bases, the J end lost 5 bases, and 17 bases lay between the germline ends. Germline CDR1 SGHRS, CDR2 YFSETQ. CDR3 size: 15 residues.

This rearrangement joins TRBV7-2 to TRBJ1-3, with 7 bases matching TRBD1. Germline CDR1 is SGHTA and CDR2 is FQGNSA. V shed 4 bases, J shed 7 bases, and the junction held 10 bases outside the gene matches. The CDR3 covers 15 residues. The CDR3 sequence: CASSWGMGQPNTIYF. The CDR3 nucleotides read TGTGCCAGCAGCTGGGGAATGGGACAGCCGAACACCATATATTTT. The entire variable domain, with the rest obtained from reference TRBV7-2 and TRBJ1-3, is as follows: GAGVSQSPSNKVTEKGKDVELRCDPISGHTALYWYRQSLGQGLEFLIYFQGNSAPDKSGLPSDRFSAERTGGSVSTLTIQRTQQEDSAVYLCASSWGMGQPNTIYFGEGSWLTVV.

This clone was counted a single time. The chain recombines TRBV4-2 with TRBJ2-3; D gene uncertain. The CDR3 is made up of 16 amino acids. The germline V and J ends were trimmed by 4 bases and 7 bases, with 21 bases remaining between them. CDR1 is LGHNA, CDR2 YNFKEQ, per germline. The CDR3 DNA sequence: TGTGCCAGCAGCCCGCCATCAGGTCTCTATCAGCATACGCAGTATTTT. Amino acid sequence: CASSPPSGLYQHTQYF.

The gene calls are TRBV9 and TRBJ2-1, with D possibly matching TRBD2 (5 bases). Germline loops: CDR1 SGDLS, CDR2 YYNGEE. V gave up 3 bases and J gave up 6 bases, with 19 bases separating them. CDR3 size: 16 residues. The CDR3 coding sequence is TGTGCCAGCAGCGCTCCCCTCGGGATAAACGGCAATGAGCAGTTCTTC. The encoded protein is CASSAPLGINGNEQFF.

About this clone: Other DNA sequences from this sample encode an identical CDR3 as well. The genes are TRBV7-9 and TRBJ2-7, with D tentatively TRBD1 or TRBD2 (5 bases each). The CDR3 is 14 amino acids. Germline CDR1 SEHNR, CDR2 FQNEAQ (reference sequence). V gave up 5 bases and J gave up 3 bases, with 14 bases separating them. The CDR3 DNA sequence: TGTGCCAGCAGCCCCCCGGGGCAGAGCTACGAGCAGTACTTC. This encodes CASSPPGQSYEQYF.

The chain combines TRBV29-1 with TRBJ1-2; D may be TRBD1 (5 bases). The germline CDR1 and CDR2 sequences are SQVTM and ANQGSEA. CDR3 size: 13 residues. The V end was cut by 3 bases, the J end by 3 bases, with 11 bases between. The chain's CDR3 is CSVDAGGYYGYTF. The CDR3 bases are TGCAGCGTTGATGCGGGGGGGTACTATGGCTACACCTTC.

This clone was observed once. This chain joins TRBV29-1 and TRBJ2-3; no reliable D call. The CDR3 runs to 13 residues. Germline V CDR1 and CDR2: SQVTM, ANQGSEA. The ends were cut back, 4 bases at V and 0 bases at J, with 8 bases in the middle. CDR3 in amino acids: CSVVQTSTDTQYF. In DNA form, the CDR3 reads TGCAGCGTTGTACAGACTAGCACAGATACGCAGTATTTT.

The chain has TRBV5-1 and TRBJ1-2; 10 bases match TRBD1. This CDR3 region has 16 residues. After removal of 4 bases from V and 2 bases from J, the junction contained 8 bases not matched to a gene. Germline V gives CDR1 SGHRS, CDR2 YFSETQ. The CDR3 sequence: CASSRMRQGANYGYTF. The CDR3 region has the DNA TGCGCCAGCAGCCGGATGAGACAGGGGGCGAACTATGGCTACACCTTC.

This clone was observed a single time. The chain couples TRBV9 to TRBJ2-7, with 9 bases aligning to TRBD2. J gave up 6 bases and V 3 bases, and 19 bases lay outside the gene matches. The CDR3 consists of 18 residues. Germline CDR1 is SGDLS and CDR2 is YYNGEE. CDR3 in DNA: TGTGCCAGCAGCGCCCGAGGGGCCGGGACTAGCTTATCATCCGAGCAGTACTTC. Residues: CASSARGAGTSLSSEQYF.

The chain has TRBV9 and TRBJ2-2; unclear D gene. CDR1 is SGDLS, CDR2 YYNGEE, per germline. This CDR3 contains 14 residues. V was clipped by 4 bases and J by 2 bases, with 9 bases between them. DNA of the CDR3: TGTGCCAGCAGCCCCCAGATAAACACCGGGGAGCTGTTTTTT. Its protein product is CASSPQINTGELFF.

The V call is TRBV27, the J call TRBJ2-2; D possibly corresponds to TRBD1 (6 bases). Deletions cut 4 bases from V and 1 base from J, with 13 bases between. The CDR3 sequence is 16 residues long. Looked up from germline, CDR1 is MNHEY and CDR2 is SMNVEV (reference sequence). The CDR3 loop reads CASSSTQGWNTGELFF. CDR3 bases: TGTGCCAGCAGTTCGACTCAGGGGTGGAACACCGGGGAGCTGTTTTTT.

The table lists this clone with a count of one. This sequence joins TRBV7-9 and TRBJ1-1, with D possibly TRBD1 on 5 matching bases. Trimming removed 7 bases from V and 4 bases from J, with 13 bases in between. The CDR3 runs to 13 residues. The germline V gene encodes CDR1 SEHNR and CDR2 FQNEAQ (reference sequence). CDR3: CASILGLGTEAFF. The CDR3 region has the DNA TGTGCCAGCATCTTGGGACTGGGCACTGAAGCTTTCTTT.

The J gene is TRBJ2-1, the V gene TRBV5-1; D is ambiguous. Trimming removed 0 bases at V and 1 base at J, with 11 bases between. The germline V gene has CDR1 SGHRS and CDR2 YFSETQ. The CDR3 covers 16 residues. The CDR3 region is CASSLERRLSYNEQFF. CDR3 DNA: TGCGCCAGCAGCTTGGAACGGCGTCTTTCCTACAATGAGCAGTTCTTC.

For this clone: The sample contains more than one DNA sequence encoding this CDR3. The J gene is TRBJ2-1, the V gene TRBV28, with unresolved D. Trimming stripped 7 bases from V and 2 bases from J, with 3 bases between. The CDR3 loop spans 11 amino acids. Germline CDR1 MDHEN, CDR2 SYDVKM. CDR3 DNA: TGTGCCAGCACGACCTACAATGAGCAGTTCTTC. Encoded protein: CASTTYNEQFF. Based on the CDR3 plus reference TRBV28 and TRBJ2-1, the full variable domain is DVKVTQSSRYLVKRTGEKVFLECVQDMDHENMFWYRQDPGLGLRLIYFSYDVKMKEKGDIPEGYSVSREKKERFSLILESASTNQTSMYLCASTTYNEQFFGPGTRLTVL.